A selection of T cell receptor beta chains follows, all from one sample in a study of T cells in Graves' hyperthyroidism and ophthalmopathy. TCRdb re-derived calls from the multiplex PCR reads in MiXCR, one entry per CDR3 protein. The sample holds roughly 700,000 distinct CDR3 sequences; around 13% are singletons and the top ten take roughly 10%. Material: blood. Receptors were obtained from a woman aged 18-29 years with Graves' hyperthyroidism. The CDR3 runs from the conserved cysteine through the conserved F or W. The D gene is left open where the match is weak. Only part of the rows carry a size: once, few, many, or a class if the clone is expanded.

j_gene,d_gene,v_gene,abundance,CDR3aa,CDR3nt
TRBJ2-1,TRBD2,TRBV20-1,many,CSARDAGAIKYNEQFF,TGCAGTGCTAGGGACGCGGGAGCTATTAAATACAATGAGCAGTTCTTC
TRBJ1-2,TRBD1,TRBV28,many,CASSQGQGYTF,TGTGCCAGCAGTCAGGGACAGGGCTACACCTTC
TRBJ2-1,-,TRBV15,few,CATSRGDGRSHNEQFF,TGTGCCACCAGCAGAGGGGACGGGAGAAGCCACAATGAGCAGTTCTTC
TRBJ1-4,-,TRBV7-4,many,CASSSTGGNEKLFF,TGTGCCAGCAGCTCGACAGGAGGGAATGAAAAACTGTTTTTT
TRBJ2-1,-,TRBV29-1,-,CSVGAGADWSNEQFF,TGCAGCGTTGGGGCAGGGGCGGATTGGTCCAATGAGCAGTTCTTC
TRBJ2-5,-,TRBV20-1,many,CSARVGTAVPTQYF,TGCAGTGCTAGAGTTGGGACGGCGGTACCGACCCAGTACTTC
TRBJ2-5,TRBD2,TRBV7-2,many,CASSSSGSGGETQYF,TGTGCCAGCAGCTCAAGCGGGAGTGGCGGCGAGACCCAGTACTTC
TRBJ1-4,-,TRBV6-1,-,CASANPHGRAKLFF,TGTGCCAGCGCCAACCCCCACGGACGGGCAAAACTGTTTTTT
TRBJ2-7,TRBD1,TRBV6-2/TRBV6-3,few,CASSYSGTGFYEQYF,TGTGCCAGCAGTTACTCCGGGACAGGGTTCTACGAGCAGTACTTC
TRBJ2-7,TRBD1,TRBV7-9,many,CASSLVPGQGSYEQYF,TGTGCCAGCAGCTTAGTCCCGGGACAGGGTTCCTACGAGCAGTACTTC
TRBJ1-1,-,TRBV28,many,CASSLGSARMNTEAFF,TGTGCCAGCAGTTTGGGTAGTGCCCGTATGAACACTGAAGCTTTCTTT
TRBJ2-7,-,TRBV28,many,CASSGPRTYEQYF,TGTGCCAGCAGTGGGCCCCGGACCTACGAGCAGTACTTC